Listed here are 32 T cell receptor beta chains from one sample, sequenced in a study of blood T cells in healthy people across ages. Then a second PCR, running roughly 7 to 11 cycles, was carried out with a sample-barcoded 5' primer and a J-beta primer mix. TCRdb analysed the 5' RACE reads with MiXCR anew, one entry per CDR3 protein. The sample shows about 680,000 distinct CDR3 sequences, around 45% of them seen only once. The sample comprised blood. All receptors derive from a woman aged 55-69 years in good health.

The V call is TRBV7-9, the J call TRBJ1-2; D perhaps matches TRBD1 (5 bases). From germline, CDR1 is SEHNR and CDR2 FQNEAQ (reference sequence). With 5 bases removed from V and 9 bases from J, the gap between germline ends came to 22 bases. This CDR3 has 15 residues. CDR3 sequence: CASSRNVRGRERYTF. Here the CDR3 DNA reads TGTGCCAGCAGCCGAAACGTCCGGGGCAGGGAACGCTACACCTTC.

The chain combines TRBV18 with TRBJ2-3; TRBD1 matches 9 bases. Germline V gene lookup returns CDR1 KGHSH and CDR2 LQKENI. CDR3 length: 12 amino acids. J gave up 9 bases and V 8 bases, and 6 bases lay outside the gene matches. The DNA of the CDR3 is TGTGCCAGCACGGGACAGGGCAACACGCAGTATTTT. Amino acids: CASTGQGNTQYF.

About this clonotype: A much more abundant neighbour one base away suggests this may be a read error. The chain recombines TRBV5-1 with TRBJ2-1; D possibly corresponds to TRBD2 (5 bases). Germline CDR1 is SGHRS and CDR2 is YFSETQ. The CDR3 sequence is 15 residues long. The CDR3 reads CAGSLAFGKGNEQFF. CDR3 coding DNA: TGCGCCGGCAGCTTGGCCTTCGGGAAAGGGAATGAGCAGTTCTTC.

The V gene is TRBV28, the J gene TRBJ1-5; TRBD1 aligns across 9 bases. Germline-derived CDR1 and CDR2 are MDHEN and SYDVKM. Trimming at V came to 5 bases and at J to 7 bases, leaving 6 bases not matched to a gene. The CDR3 contains 14 residues. In nucleotides, the CDR3 is TGTGCCAGCAGTGGACAGGGGAGTTACCAGCCCCAGCATTTT. Translated: CASSGQGSYQPQHF.

Only a few counts were recorded for this clonotype. The V and J genes are TRBV29-1 and TRBJ2-5; D uncertain. CDR3 length: 14 residues. From germline, CDR1 is SQVTM and CDR2 ANQGSEA. Trimming removed 4 bases from V and 1 base from J, with 13 bases in between. The CDR3 here is CSVVRSRSQETQYF. The CDR3 DNA is TGCAGCGTTGTCAGGAGCAGGAGCCAAGAGACCCAGTACTTC.

This clonotype appeared a few times. The chain carries TRBV4-2 and TRBJ2-1, with TRBD2 as a possible D gene (6 bases). Deletions cut 3 bases from V and 6 bases from J, with 18 bases between. The germline V gene has CDR1 LGHNA and CDR2 YNFKEQ. The CDR3 extends over 16 amino acids. The CDR3 sequence: CASSHGSTGMGNEQFF. In DNA, the CDR3 is TGTGCCAGCAGCCACGGGAGCACCGGTATGGGCAATGAGCAGTTCTTC.

This chain links TRBV14 with TRBJ2-7, with TRBD2 identical over 14 bases. The CDR3 covers 15 residues. The ends lost 4 bases at V and 7 bases at J; junction bases unmatched: 6. CDR1 and CDR2 (germline): SGHDN, FVKESK. The CDR3 protein is CASSRGTSGRGEQYF. CDR3 DNA: TGTGCCAGCAGCCGGGGGACTAGCGGGAGAGGGGAGCAGTACTTC.

This chain joins TRBV20-1 and TRBJ1-6, with D uncertain. Germline loops: CDR1 DFQATT, CDR2 SNEGSKA (reference sequence). Deletions cut 3 bases from V and 0 bases from J, with 6 bases between. The length of the CDR3 is 14 residues. The CDR3 here is CSARSNSYNSPLHF. As DNA, the CDR3 is TGCAGTGCTAGGTCCAACTCCTATAATTCACCCCTCCACTTT.

The chain employs TRBV5-1 and TRBJ1-6, with D perhaps matching TRBD1 (6 bases). The CDR3 totals 16 residues. Germline CDR1 and CDR2: SGHRS and YFSETQ. Trimming shortened V by 3 bases and J by 2 bases, and 12 bases separated the two germline ends. The DNA for the CDR3 is TGCGCCAGCAGCTCGGACAGCCCCCCCTATAATTCACCCCTCCACTTT. It specifies CASSSDSPPYNSPLHF.

The sample holds many counts of this clonotype. The chain combines TRBV11-2 with TRBJ1-2; D gene unclear. The CDR3 extends over 12 amino acids. Germline V gene lookup returns CDR1 SGHAT and CDR2 FQNNGV. V lost 0 bases and J 4 bases, leaving 3 bases between the germline ends. CDR3 protein: CASSLESYGYTF. The DNA of the CDR3 is TGTGCCAGCAGCTTAGAGAGCTATGGCTACACCTTC.

The genes are TRBV20-1 and TRBJ2-3; TRBD2 aligns across 10 bases. The CDR3 covers 16 residues. Per the germline V gene, CDR1 is DFQATT and CDR2 is SNEGSKA (reference sequence). V lost 1 base, J lost 2 bases, and 6 bases stayed unmatched. The CDR3 DNA is TGCAGTGCTAGAGCTCTAGCGGGAGCGTTCACAGATACGCAGTATTTT. Its translation is CSARALAGAFTDTQYF.

This sequence joins TRBV2 and TRBJ2-5; TRBD1 matches at 7 bases. The J call is in doubt because the DNA end fits TRBJ2-7 better. This CDR3 contains 15 residues. Germline V gene sequence: CDR1 SNHLY, CDR2 FYNNEI. Here the CDR3 reads CASSEGDSSTYEQYF. Here the CDR3 DNA reads TGTGCCAGCAGTGAAGGGGACAGTAGCACCTACGAGCAGTACTTC.

This clonotype was recorded at least ten times. The J gene is TRBJ2-7, the V gene TRBV4-2; TRBD2 agrees at 9 bases. Unmatched junction bases numbered 9, after V lost 3 bases and J lost 0 bases. In germline, CDR1 is LGHNA, CDR2 YNFKEQ. CDR3 length: 17 residues. The CDR3 spells CASSQSPGLAPSYEQYF. The DNA for the CDR3 is TGTGCCAGCAGCCAGTCCCCGGGACTAGCCCCCTCCTACGAGCAGTACTTC.

This chain uses TRBV7-9 with TRBJ2-5, with TRBD1 matching over 8 bases. V gave up 3 bases and J gave up 4 bases; unmatched junction bases: 19. Germline assignment: CDR1 SEHNR and CDR2 FQNEAQ (reference sequence). The CDR3 sequence is 19 residues long. The CDR3 loop reads CASSLRGYSSVQGGETQYF. In DNA, the CDR3 is TGTGCCAGCAGCTTGCGTGGATATAGTAGTGTACAGGGGGGAGAGACCCAGTACTTC.

The chain employs TRBV19 and TRBJ2-5; TRBD1 is a possible D gene (5 bases). V was cut by 3 bases and J by 2 bases, with 13 bases left in between. CDR1 is LNHDA and CDR2 is SQIVND in the germline V gene (reference sequence). This CDR3 has 15 amino acids. The DNA of the CDR3 is TGTGCCAGTAGTATGTGGGGCCGGCAGCAAGAGACCCAGTACTTC. Amino acid sequence: CASSMWGRQQETQYF.

The CDR3 region is CASSLANQAEGYTF. CDR3 in DNA: TGTGCCAGCAGCTTGGCCAACCAGGCGGAGGGCTACACCTTC. The V and J genes are TRBV5-6 and TRBJ1-2; D not resolved. The CDR3 covers 14 residues. The germline gives CDR1 SGHDT, CDR2 YYEEEE. V shed 0 bases and J shed 8 bases, with 14 bases lying between them.

The chain combines TRBV15 with TRBJ1-6; D is unclear. Germline CDR1 reads LNHNV; CDR2 reads YYDKDF (reference sequence). The CDR3 is 13 residues long. The ends were cut back, 1 base at V and 9 bases at J, with 7 bases in the middle. The CDR3 protein is CATSRVQSSPLHF. As DNA, the CDR3 is TGTGCCACCAGCAGAGTCCAGAGTTCACCCCTCCACTTT.

The chain has TRBV7-9 and TRBJ2-1; possible D gene TRBD1, 6 bases. Germline V gene lookup returns CDR1 SEHNR and CDR2 FQNEAQ (reference sequence). Trimming stripped 0 bases from V and 5 bases from J, with 11 bases between. The CDR3 contains 15 residues. This chain's CDR3 is CASSLALPGDNEQFF. CDR3 bases: TGTGCCAGCAGCTTAGCGCTCCCAGGGGACAATGAGCAGTTCTTC. Full variable domain (rest looked up from reference TRBV7-9 and TRBJ2-1): DTGVSQNPRHKITKRGQNVTFRCDPISEHNRLYWYRQTLGQGPEFLTYFQNEAQLEKSRLLSDRFSAERPKGSFSTLEIQRTEQGDSAMYLCASSLALPGDNEQFFGPGTRLTVL.

This chain connects TRBV29-1 to TRBJ1-6; D gene ambiguous. The germline V gene has CDR1 SQVTM and CDR2 ANQGSEA. Trimming took 6 bases from V and 8 from J, leaving 14 bases between them. The CDR3 runs to 13 residues. The CDR3 coding sequence is TGCAGCGTCCAAGGAGCGCGGGATTCACCCCTCCACTTT. This gives the protein CSVQGARDSPLHF.

The sample holds one count of this clonotype. The chain is built from TRBV15 and TRBJ2-7, with TRBD1 as a possible D gene (6 bases). There are 15 residues in the CDR3. From germline, CDR1 is LNHNV and CDR2 YYDKDF (reference sequence). Trimming removed 0 bases from V and 4 bases from J, with 13 bases in between. Here the CDR3 DNA reads TGTGCCACCAGCAGAGACGTCCGGACAGTTTACGAGCAGTACTTC. This encodes CATSRDVRTVYEQYF.

This clonotype was seen a few times. An end of the junction differs from the germline gene, which may be a read error. The chain recombines TRBV30 with TRBJ1-2; the D is unclear. Germline assignment: CDR1 GTSNPN and CDR2 SVGIG (reference sequence). The CDR3 is 11 residues long. Here the CDR3 reads CAGSWENGYTF. CDR3 bases: TGTGCCGGGAGCTGGGAGAATGGCTACACCTTC. Variable domain in full (rest from reference TRBV30 and TRBJ1-2): SQTIHQWPATLVQPVGSPLSLECTVEGTSNPNLYWYRQAAGRGLQLLFYSVGIGQISSEVPQNLSASRPQDRQFILSSKKLLLSDSGFYLCAGSWENGYTFGSGTRLTVV.

This clonotype has just a few counts. The chain is built from TRBV3-1 and TRBJ1-5; 7 bases are shared with TRBD1. CDR3 size: 14 residues. With V trimmed by 1 base and J by 6 bases, 3 bases remained unmatched. Germline V lookup: CDR1 LGHDT, CDR2 YNNKEL (reference sequence). The DNA of the CDR3 is TGTGCCAGCAGCCAAGGCACAGGGGTTCAGCCCCAGCATTTT. This encodes CASSQGTGVQPQHF.

This chain links TRBV10-1 with TRBJ2-3; D possibly corresponds to TRBD2 (5 bases). CDR1 is WNHNN, CDR2 SYGVQD, per germline (reference sequence). V lost 3 bases and J 0 bases, leaving 13 bases between the germline ends. The CDR3 loop spans 16 amino acids. The chain's CDR3 is CASSDSGRTSTDTQYF. The CDR3 DNA is TGCGCCAGCAGTGATTCCGGCAGGACTAGCACAGATACGCAGTATTTT.

The V gene is TRBV7-3, the J gene TRBJ1-1; a weak D match, TRBD1 (5 bases). V lost 4 bases and J 6 bases, leaving 12 bases between the germline ends. Looked up from germline, CDR1 is SGHTA and CDR2 is FQGTGA. This CDR3 is 13 amino acids long. The CDR3 DNA sequence: TGTGCCAGCAGCTGGGGGGGGGAGGCTGAAGCTTTCTTT. This codes for CASSWGGEAEAFF.

The sample holds a few counts of this clonotype. The chain recombines TRBV7-2 with TRBJ2-4; TRBD2 aligns across 12 bases. The V gene's germline CDR1 is SGHTA and CDR2 FQGNSA. This CDR3 is built from 20 residues. V was clipped by 5 bases and J by 0 bases; unmatched bases: 14. CDR3 in DNA: TGTGCCAGCAGCCAAGAGACTAGCGGGAGTTTTGGGCTAGCCAAAAACATTCAGTACTTC. Translating gives CASSQETSGSFGLAKNIQYF.

The gene calls are TRBV11-2 and TRBJ2-7; no clear D. Looked up from germline, CDR1 is SGHAT and CDR2 is FQNNGV. The CDR3 totals 12 residues. Between the trimmed V and J ends, which lost 0 bases and 10 bases, there was a span of 10 bases. CDR3 residues: CASSLDRRSQYF. In DNA form, the CDR3 reads TGTGCCAGCAGCTTAGATCGGCGTTCTCAGTACTTC. Supplemented by reference TRBV11-2 and TRBJ2-7, the full variable domain reads EAGVAQSPRYKIIEKRQSVAFWCNPISGHATLYWYQQILGQGPKLLIQFQNNGVVDDSQLPKDRFSAERLKGVDSTLKIQPAKLEDSAVYLCASSLDRRSQYFGPGTRLTVT.

About this clonotype: This sequence may be a read error, since a much larger clone differs from it by one base. The chain couples TRBV6-5 to TRBJ2-7, with D perhaps TRBD2 (5 bases). The germline V and J ends were trimmed by 2 bases and 7 bases, with 18 bases remaining between them. Germline V CDR1 and CDR2: MNHEY, SVGAGI. This CDR3 has 15 residues. The CDR3 nucleotides are TGTGCCAGCAGTTACGCGCCCACGCAAGCGGATGAGCAGTACTTC. Encoded protein: CASSYAPTQADEQYF.

This clonotype was seen a handful of times. V usage is TRBV20-1 and J usage is TRBJ2-3; D not resolved. This CDR3 contains 14 residues. V dropped 0 bases and J dropped 0 bases, with 7 bases sitting between them. CDR1 is DFQATT, CDR2 SNEGSKA, per germline (reference sequence). CDR3 bases: TGCAGTGCTAGAGATACGAGAAGCACAGATACGCAGTATTTT. As protein: CSARDTRSTDTQYF.

The chain uses TRBV29-1 and TRBJ2-3; 7 bases match TRBD2. The V gene end was trimmed by 7 bases and the J gene end by 9 bases; junction bases not matched to a gene: 7. This CDR3 has 11 residues. Germline V CDR1 and CDR2: SQVTM, ANQGSEA. CDR3 region: CSGGGAGTQYF. The CDR3, as DNA: TGCAGCGGGGGCGGAGCGGGGACGCAGTATTTT.

The chain couples TRBV6-2 or TRBV6-3 to TRBJ2-3; D is uncertain. Germline CDR1 and CDR2: MNHEY and SVGEGT. Trimming stripped 6 bases from V and 2 bases from J, with 15 bases between. This CDR3 has 15 residues. CDR3 in DNA: TGTGCCAGCAGCTACGGACCCGATTCCACAGATACGCAGTATTTT. Amino acid sequence: CASSYGPDSTDTQYF.

In its sample, this clonotype was seen many times. J is TRBJ2-1 and V is TRBV28; TRBD1 aligns across 9 bases. The V gene's germline CDR1 is MDHEN and CDR2 SYDVKM. CDR3 length: 15 residues. Trimming took 4 bases from V and 3 from J; bases not matched to a gene: 4. The CDR3 sequence: CASSSPGQGYNEQFF. The DNA of the CDR3 is TGTGCCAGCAGTTCCCCGGGACAGGGCTACAATGAGCAGTTCTTC.

The rearrangement links TRBV30 to TRBJ1-1; a possible D gene is TRBD1 (5 bases). CDR3 length: 11 amino acids. Germline lookup yields CDR1 GTSNPN and CDR2 SVGIG (reference sequence). CDR3 residues: CAGGGNTEAFF. For the CDR3, the DNA is TGTGCGGGTGGGGGTAACACTGAAGCTTTCTTT.